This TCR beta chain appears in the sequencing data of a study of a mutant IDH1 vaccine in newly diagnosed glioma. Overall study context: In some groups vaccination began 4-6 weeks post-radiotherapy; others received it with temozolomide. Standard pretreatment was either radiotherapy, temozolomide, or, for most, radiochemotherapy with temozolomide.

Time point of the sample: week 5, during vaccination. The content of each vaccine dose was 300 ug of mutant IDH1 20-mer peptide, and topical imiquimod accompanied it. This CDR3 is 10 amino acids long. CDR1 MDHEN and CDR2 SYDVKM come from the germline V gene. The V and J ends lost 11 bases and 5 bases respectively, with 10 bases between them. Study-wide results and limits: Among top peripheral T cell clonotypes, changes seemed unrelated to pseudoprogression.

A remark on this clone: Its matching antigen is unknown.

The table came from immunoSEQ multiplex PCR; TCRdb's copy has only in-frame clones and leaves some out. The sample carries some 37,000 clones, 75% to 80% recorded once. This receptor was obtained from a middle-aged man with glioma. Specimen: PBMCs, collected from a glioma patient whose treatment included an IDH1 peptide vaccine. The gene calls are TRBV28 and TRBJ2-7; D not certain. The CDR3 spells CACIGDEQYF. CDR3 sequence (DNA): TGTGCCTGCATTGGGGACGAGCAGTACTTC.